There are many counts of the clone carrying this T cell receptor beta chain. The data originate from a study of response to subunit inactivated influenza vaccine. TCRdb passed the RT-PCR reads through MiXCR, listing each CDR3 protein once. The sample includes about 570,000 distinct CDR3 sequences, 11% seen only once; the top ten take approximately 11%. The CDR3 contains 14 residues. Looked up from germline, CDR1 is SQVTM and CDR2 is ANQGSEA. Trimming stripped 5 bases from V and 0 bases from J, with 11 bases between. This sample was shared with a second study, whose subject was T cells expressing NK-cell markers. Per that paper: UMIs were included in TCR beta cDNA generated by 5'RACE template switching.

The chain carries TRBV29-1 and TRBJ2-1; D call uncertain. The receptor was derived from a man in his fifties or sixties who received an inactivated influenza vaccine. The sequences come from PBMCs from blood, collected on the day of vaccination. CDR3 region: CSVLLTHSYNEQFF. CDR3 nucleotide sequence: TGCAGCGTTTTATTGACTCACTCCTACAATGAGCAGTTCTTC.